The next 2 T cell receptor beta chains were all read from a single sample in a study of T cells in Graves' hyperthyroidism and ophthalmopathy. Amplification of TCR beta CDR3 regions used RNA as the template. A set of HTBI primers served as the primers for a first-round RT-PCR of the TCR CDR3. One entry per CDR3 protein, called by TCRdb with MiXCR from the multiplex PCR reads. Altogether under 450,000 distinct CDR3 sequences are present, about a sixth being singletons, with the ten largest covering around a third. Sequenced sample: blood. Receptor source: a woman aged 25 to 39 with Graves' hyperthyroidism that later progressed to Graves' ophthalmopathy.

This clonotype was detected a few times. The rearrangement joins TRBV5-4 to TRBJ1-3, with D perhaps TRBD1 (6 bases). CDR1 is SGHNT, CDR2 YYREEE, per germline (reference sequence). The V and J ends lost 0 bases and 4 bases respectively, with 14 bases between them. The CDR3 is 16 amino acids. Here the CDR3 reads CASSLVGGAVGNTIYF. The CDR3 DNA follows: TGTGCCAGCAGCTTGGTTGGGGGCGCGGTGGGAAACACCATATATTTT.

Many counts were recorded for this clonotype. The genes are TRBV28 and TRBJ1-2; no reliable D call. Per germline, CDR1 MDHEN and CDR2 SYDVKM. The germline V and J ends were trimmed by 3 bases and 4 bases, with 12 bases remaining between them. The CDR3 covers 14 residues. The CDR3, as DNA: TGTGCCAGCAGTTTGAGGGAGCTCCTCTATGGCTACACCTTC. It encodes CASSLRELLYGYTF.